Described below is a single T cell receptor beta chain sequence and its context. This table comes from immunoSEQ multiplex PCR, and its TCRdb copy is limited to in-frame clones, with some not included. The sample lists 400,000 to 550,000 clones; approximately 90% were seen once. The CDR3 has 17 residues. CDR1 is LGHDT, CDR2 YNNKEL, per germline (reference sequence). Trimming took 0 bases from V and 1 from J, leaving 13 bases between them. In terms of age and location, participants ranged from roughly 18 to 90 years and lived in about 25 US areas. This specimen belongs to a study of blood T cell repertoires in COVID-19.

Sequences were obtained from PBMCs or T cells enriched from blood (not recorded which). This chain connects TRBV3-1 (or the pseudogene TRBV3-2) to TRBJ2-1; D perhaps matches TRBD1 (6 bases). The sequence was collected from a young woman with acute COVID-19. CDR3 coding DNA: TGTGCCAGCAGCCAAGATGTTGGAACAGGGTCCTACAATGAGCAGTTCTTC. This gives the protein CASSQDVGTGSYNEQFF.